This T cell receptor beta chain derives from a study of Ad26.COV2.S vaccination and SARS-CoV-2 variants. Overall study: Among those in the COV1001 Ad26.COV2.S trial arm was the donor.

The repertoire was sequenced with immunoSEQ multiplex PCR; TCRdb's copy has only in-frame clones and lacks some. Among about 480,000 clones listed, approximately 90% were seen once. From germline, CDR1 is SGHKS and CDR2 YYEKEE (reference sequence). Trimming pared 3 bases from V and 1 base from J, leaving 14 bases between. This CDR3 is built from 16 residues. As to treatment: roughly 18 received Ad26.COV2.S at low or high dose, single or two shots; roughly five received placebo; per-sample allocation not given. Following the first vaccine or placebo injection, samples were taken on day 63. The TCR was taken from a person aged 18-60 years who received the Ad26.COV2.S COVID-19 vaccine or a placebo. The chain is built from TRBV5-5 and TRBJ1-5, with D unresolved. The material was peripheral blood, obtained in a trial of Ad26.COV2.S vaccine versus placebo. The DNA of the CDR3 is TGTGCCAGCAGCTCATTGCCTGGTTTCAGCAATCAGCCCCAGCATTTT. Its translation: CASSSLPGFSNQPQHF.